This record concerns one TCR beta chain sequence. The antigen is unknown. The source of the sample is a study of beta chain features in type 1 diabetes. General study points: The analysis here could not establish whether HLA type shapes TCRB rearrangement. In every one of the four CD4+ subsets, TCRB CDR3s were moderately but significantly shorter in Type 1 diabetes patients. Naive, central memory and Treg TCRB repertoires seemed to resemble each other more closely in patients than they did in healthy donors.

Reverse transcribing all isolated RNA meant expressed TCRB transcripts were sequenced. The data were produced by immunoSEQ multiplex PCR, yet TCRdb's version contains in-frame clones alone and is incomplete. The sample consists of 310,000 or so clones, around 7.6% of them appearing once. This CDR3 contains 14 residues. CDR1 SGHAT and CDR2 FQNNGV come from the germline V gene. Trimming cost V 2 bases and J 8 bases; bases outside gene matches: 7. Specimen: central memory CD4+ T cells from blood. The sequence was collected from a woman aged 18 to 35 in good health. The chain uses TRBV11-2 and TRBJ1-2, with 8 positions matching TRBD1. Written as DNA, the CDR3 is TGTGCCAGCAGCTTACGCCAGGGGGCGTCCGGCTACACCTTC. It encodes CASSLRQGASGYTF.